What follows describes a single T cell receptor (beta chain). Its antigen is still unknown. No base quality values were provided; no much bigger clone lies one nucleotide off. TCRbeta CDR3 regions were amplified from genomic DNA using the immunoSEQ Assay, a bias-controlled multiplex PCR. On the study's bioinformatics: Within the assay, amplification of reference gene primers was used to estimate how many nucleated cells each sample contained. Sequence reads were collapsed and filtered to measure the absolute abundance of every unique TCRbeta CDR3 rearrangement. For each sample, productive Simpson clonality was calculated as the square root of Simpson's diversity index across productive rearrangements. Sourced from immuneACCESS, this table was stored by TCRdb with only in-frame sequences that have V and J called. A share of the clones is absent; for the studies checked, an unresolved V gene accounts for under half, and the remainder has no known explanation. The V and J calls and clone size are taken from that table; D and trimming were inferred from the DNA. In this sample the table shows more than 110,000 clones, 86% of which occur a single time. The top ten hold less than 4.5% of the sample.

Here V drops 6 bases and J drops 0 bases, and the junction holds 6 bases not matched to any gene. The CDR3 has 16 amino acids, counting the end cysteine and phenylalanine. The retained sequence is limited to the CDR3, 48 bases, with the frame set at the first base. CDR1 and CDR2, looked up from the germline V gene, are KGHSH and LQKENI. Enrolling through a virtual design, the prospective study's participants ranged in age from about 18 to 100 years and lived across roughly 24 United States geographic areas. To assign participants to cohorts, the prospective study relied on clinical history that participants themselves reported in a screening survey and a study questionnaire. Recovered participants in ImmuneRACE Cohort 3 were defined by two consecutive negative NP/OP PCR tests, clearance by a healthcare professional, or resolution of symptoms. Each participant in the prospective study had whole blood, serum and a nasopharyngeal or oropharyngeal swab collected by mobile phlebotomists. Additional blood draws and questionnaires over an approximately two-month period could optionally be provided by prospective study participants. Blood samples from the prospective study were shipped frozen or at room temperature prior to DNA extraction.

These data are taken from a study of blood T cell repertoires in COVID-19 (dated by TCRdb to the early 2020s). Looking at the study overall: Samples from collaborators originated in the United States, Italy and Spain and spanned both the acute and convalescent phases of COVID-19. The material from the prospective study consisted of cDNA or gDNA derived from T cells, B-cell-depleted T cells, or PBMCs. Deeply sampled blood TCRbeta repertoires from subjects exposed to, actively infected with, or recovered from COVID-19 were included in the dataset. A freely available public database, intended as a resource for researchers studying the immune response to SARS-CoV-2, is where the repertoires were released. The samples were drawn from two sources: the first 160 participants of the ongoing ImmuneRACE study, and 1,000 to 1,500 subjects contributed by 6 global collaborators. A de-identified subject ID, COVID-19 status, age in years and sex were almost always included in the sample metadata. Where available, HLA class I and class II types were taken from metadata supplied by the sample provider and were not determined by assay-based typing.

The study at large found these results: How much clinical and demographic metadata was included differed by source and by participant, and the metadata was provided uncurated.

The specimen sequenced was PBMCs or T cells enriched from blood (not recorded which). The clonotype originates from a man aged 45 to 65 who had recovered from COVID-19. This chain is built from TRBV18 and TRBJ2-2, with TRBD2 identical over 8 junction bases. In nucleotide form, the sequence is TGTGCCAGCTCCCGCGGGACTAGTGCGAACACCGGGGAGCTGTTTTTT. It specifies CASSRGTSANTGELFF.